This T cell receptor (beta chain) was identified during a study of CD8 T cells in Susac syndrome. When the RNA was reverse transcribed, random hexamers were used with an input of about 0.5 to 1 ug. An immunoSEQ multiplex PCR generated amplified TCR beta CDR3 products spanning 54 Vbeta and 13 Jbeta. TCRdb processed the immunoSEQ multiplex PCR reads anew with MiXCR; each CDR3 protein has one entry. The sample contains approximately 120,000 distinct CDR3 sequences, over 85% of which appear only once. The CDR3 loop spans 13 amino acids. Germline V gene data show CDR1 as SGHNT and CDR2 as YYREEE (reference sequence). Trimming stripped 5 bases from V and 0 bases from J, with 6 bases between.

The chain couples TRBV5-4 to TRBJ2-1, with D unresolved. The sequence came from a human donor in good health. Sequencing used CD4+ T cells from PBMCs. The CDR3 is CASRGNSYNEQFF. In DNA, the CDR3 is TGTGCCAGCAGGGGGAACTCCTACAATGAGCAGTTCTTC.